The 14 T cell receptor beta chains in this list originate from one sample, sequenced in a study of cytomegalovirus exposure and HLA in healthy donors. Here immunoSEQ multiplex PCR was the method, and the copy in TCRdb shows in-frame clones only, minus some. The sample has 250,000 or so clones, roughly 90% seen once; the top ten hold roughly 0.4%. The sample taken for sequencing was PBMCs. These receptors originate from a young woman in good health and CMV-seronegative.

The chain links TRBV5-6 to TRBJ1-2; perhaps TRBD1 as D (6 bases). The CDR3 loop spans 13 amino acids. Germline CDR1 and CDR2: SGHDT and YYEEEE. V lost 4 bases and J 4 bases, leaving 11 bases between the germline ends. This CDR3 reads CASSLGQPYGYTF. The CDR3, as DNA: TGTGCCAGCAGCCTCGGACAGCCCTATGGCTACACCTTC.

The chain employs TRBV6-5 and TRBJ1-2; 8 nucleotides align to TRBD1. Germline V gene data show CDR1 as MNHEY and CDR2 as SVGAGI. The CDR3 length is 15 residues. V was pared by 7 bases and J by 6 bases, with 13 bases of the junction left unmatched. The CDR3 spells CASIEKRAGGNGYTF. The CDR3 bases are TGTGCCAGCATCGAAAAAAGGGCAGGGGGCAATGGCTACACCTTC.

This rearrangement joins TRBV11-2 to TRBJ1-3; D possibly corresponds to TRBD1 (6 bases). Trimming cost V 4 bases and J 1 base, with 8 bases left between them. Looked up from germline, CDR1 is SGHAT and CDR2 is FQNNGV. The CDR3 is 14 residues long. The CDR3 is CASSWGRSGNTIYF. CDR3 DNA: TGTGCCAGCAGCTGGGGGCGTTCTGGAAACACCATATATTTT.

The V gene is TRBV6-1, the J gene TRBJ2-1; 8 bases fit TRBD2. Germline V gene lookup returns CDR1 MNHNS and CDR2 SASEGT. The CDR3 covers 13 residues. Trimming at V came to 7 bases and at J to 7 bases, leaving 6 bases not matched to a gene. CDR3 residues: CASIGSGGNEQFF. DNA for the CDR3: TGTGCCAGCATAGGAAGCGGGGGAAATGAGCAGTTCTTC.

This chain joins TRBV29-1 and TRBJ2-1; 8 nucleotides align to TRBD1. CDR1 and CDR2 (germline): SQVTM, ANQGSEA. CDR3 length equals 17 residues. Trimming took 1 base from V and 6 from J; bases not matched to a gene: 14. The DNA for the CDR3 is TGCAGCGTTGAAGCCACCAAGGACAGGGTGGGCATCAATGAGCAGTTCTTC. Translating gives CSVEATKDRVGINEQFF.

The CDR3 region is CSVGTGTGGYEQFF. The CDR3 nucleotides read TGCAGCGTTGGAACCGGGACAGGGGGCTATGAGCAGTTCTTC. The genes are TRBV29-1 and TRBJ2-1, with 12 bases fitting TRBD1. The CDR3 is made up of 14 amino acids. V was pared by 4 bases and J by 8 bases, with 6 bases of the junction left unmatched. CDR1 and CDR2 (germline): SQVTM, ANQGSEA.

In its sample, this clone was seen a few times. The chain couples TRBV6-1 to TRBJ2-7; D is possibly TRBD2 (6 bases). Germline lookup yields CDR1 MNHNS and CDR2 SASEGT. V lost 1 base and J 0 bases, leaving 10 bases between the germline ends. CDR3 size: 15 residues. The CDR3 here is CASSEETGASYEQYV. Written as DNA, the CDR3 is TGTGCCAGCAGTGAAGAGACGGGAGCCTCCTACGAGCAGTACGTC.

This clone was seen only a few times. The V gene is TRBV7-6, the J gene TRBJ1-2, with 7 nucleotides matching TRBD1. This CDR3 contains 13 residues. The V gene end was trimmed by 5 bases and the J gene end by 6 bases; junction bases not matched to a gene: 6. Germline CDR1 and CDR2: SGHVS and FNYEAQ. The CDR3 sequence is CASSPRTGDGYTF. CDR3 coding DNA: TGTGCCAGCAGCCCCCGGACAGGCGATGGCTACACCTTC. Combining the CDR3 with reference TRBV7-6 and TRBJ1-2 gives the whole variable domain GAGVSQSPRYKVTKRGQDVALRCDPISGHVSLYWYRQALGQGPEFLTYFNYEAQQDKSGLPNDRFSAERPEGSISTLTIQRTEQRDSAMYRCASSPRTGDGYTFGSGTRLTVV.

This clone was seen just once. This chain joins TRBV11-2 and TRBJ2-1; D perhaps matches TRBD1 (5 bases). This CDR3 is built from 15 residues. Trimming left V 5 bases short and J 6 bases short, with 17 bases between. Germline CDR1 and CDR2: SGHAT and FQNNGV. CDR3 residues: CASSTGVGWVNEQFF. The CDR3 DNA reads TGTGCCAGCAGCACAGGCGTCGGCTGGGTCAATGAGCAGTTCTTC.

In this sample, this clone turned up once. The chain employs TRBV9 and TRBJ1-2; maybe TRBD1 (5 bases). Trimming cost V 0 bases and J 5 bases, with 20 bases left between them. Germline CDR1 is SGDLS and CDR2 is YYNGEE. The CDR3 loop spans 17 amino acids. The CDR3 nucleotides are TGTGCCAGCAGCGTAGAGGTGGGGCCGCCTCAGGATTATGGCTACACCTTC. It translates to CASSVEVGPPQDYGYTF. Looking up the rest from reference TRBV9 and TRBJ1-2 gives the full variable domain: DSGVTQTPKHLITATGQRVTLRCSPRSGDLSVYWYQQSLDQGLQFLIQYYNGEERAKGNILERFSAQQFPDLHSELNLSSLELGDSALYFCASSVEVGPPQDYGYTFGSGTRLTVV.

The chain has TRBV6-1 and TRBJ2-7; 8 bases are a match to TRBD1. Germline trimming cut 1 base from V and 5 bases from J; bases unmatched to any gene: 4. Germline loops: CDR1 MNHNS, CDR2 SASEGT. The CDR3 sequence is 14 residues long. The CDR3 protein is CASSEGAGGNEQYF. The DNA for the CDR3 is TGTGCCAGCAGTGAAGGGGCAGGGGGCAACGAGCAGTACTTC.

V usage is TRBV19 and J usage is TRBJ1-2, with D uncertain. This CDR3 has 12 amino acids. Germline loops: CDR1 LNHDA, CDR2 SQIVND (reference sequence). V lost 7 bases to trimming and J lost 4 bases, with 10 bases between them. Here the CDR3 reads CASKEGPYGYTF. The CDR3 DNA follows: TGTGCCAGTAAGGAGGGCCCCTATGGCTACACCTTC.

J is TRBJ1-4 and V is TRBV2, with D possibly being TRBD1 (6 bases). Trimming pared 1 base from V and 6 bases from J, leaving 9 bases between. Per germline, CDR1 SNHLY and CDR2 FYNNEI. This CDR3 spans 14 amino acids. The CDR3 coding sequence is TGTGCCAGCAGTGAAGGGGCAGGGGATGAAAAACTGTTTTTT. Protein: CASSEGAGDEKLFF.

The J gene is TRBJ1-4, the V gene TRBV5-4; 10 nucleotides match TRBD1. There are 16 residues in the CDR3. Germline loops: CDR1 SGHNT, CDR2 YYREEE (reference sequence). Losses at the gene ends were 3 bases for V and 4 bases for J; bases not matched to a gene: 6. The CDR3 sequence is CASSSAGTGVNEKLFF. The CDR3, as DNA: TGTGCCAGCAGCTCCGCCGGGACAGGGGTTAATGAAAAACTGTTTTTT.